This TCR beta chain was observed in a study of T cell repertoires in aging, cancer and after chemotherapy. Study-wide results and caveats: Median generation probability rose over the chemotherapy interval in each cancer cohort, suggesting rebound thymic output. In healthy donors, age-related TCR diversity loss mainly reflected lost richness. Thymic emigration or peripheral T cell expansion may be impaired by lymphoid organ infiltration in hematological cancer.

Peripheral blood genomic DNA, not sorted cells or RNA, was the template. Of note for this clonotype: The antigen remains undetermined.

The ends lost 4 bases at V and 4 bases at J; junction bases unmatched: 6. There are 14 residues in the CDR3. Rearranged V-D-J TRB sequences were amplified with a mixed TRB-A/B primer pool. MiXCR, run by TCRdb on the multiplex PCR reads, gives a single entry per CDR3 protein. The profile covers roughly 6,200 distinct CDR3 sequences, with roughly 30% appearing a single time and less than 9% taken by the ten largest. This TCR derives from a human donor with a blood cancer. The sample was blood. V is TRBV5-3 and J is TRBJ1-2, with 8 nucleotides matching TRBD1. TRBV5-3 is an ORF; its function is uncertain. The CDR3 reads CARSLGQARYGYTF. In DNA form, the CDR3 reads TGTGCCAGAAGCCTGGGACAGGCCCGCTATGGCTACACCTTC.